The 13 T cell receptor beta chains given below trace back to one sample, sequenced in a study of shared clonotypes between healthy human individuals. Selected positively for CCR7 and CD45RO-negative, naive CD8 cells excluded terminally differentiated effector memory CD45RA+ cells. Clones were read by immunoSEQ multiplex PCR, and TCRdb kept only the in-frame ones, dropping some. The sample has hundreds of thousands of clones; about 91% are singletons. Sequencing used naive CD8+ T cells sorted from blood. These receptor sequences come from a man aged 25-45 years in good health.

J is TRBJ2-3 and V is TRBV27; 14 bases map to TRBD2. Germline CDR1 and CDR2: MNHEY and SMNVEV (reference sequence). The CDR3 loop spans 16 amino acids. Trimming cost V 7 bases and J 4 bases; bases outside gene matches: 7. This CDR3 reads CASTPGLAGVPDTQYF. The CDR3 nucleotides read TGTGCCAGCACGCCGGGACTAGCGGGAGTACCAGATACGCAGTATTTT.

The CDR3 spells CASSDKQGSYEQYF. CDR3 in DNA: TGTGCCAGCTCAGATAAACAGGGTAGCTACGAGCAGTACTTC. The chain uses TRBV18 and TRBJ2-7, with D maybe TRBD1 (6 bases). The CDR3 runs to 14 residues. CDR1 is KGHSH, CDR2 LQKENI, per germline. V was trimmed by 5 bases and J by 3 bases, leaving 14 bases between them.

The chain combines TRBV9 with TRBJ1-4; a possible D gene is TRBD1 (6 bases). Germline V gene sequence: CDR1 SGDLS, CDR2 YYNGEE. CDR3 size: 15 residues. V lost 3 bases, J lost 7 bases, and 16 bases lay in between. CDR3 protein: CASSAQGSGGEKLFF. CDR3 bases: TGTGCCAGCAGCGCGCAGGGGTCAGGTGGTGAAAAACTGTTTTTT.

Details on this clone: At one of its ends the junction is not consistent with the germline gene, which may arise from a read error. The J gene is TRBJ2-7, the V gene TRBV6-1, with TRBD1 identical over 8 bases. The CDR3 contains 17 residues. Germline lookup yields CDR1 MNHNS and CDR2 SASEGT. CDR3 sequence: CASSEALISQGAYEQCF. CDR3 in DNA: TGTGCCAGCAGTGAAGCGCTCATCTCGCAGGGGGCCTACGAGCAGTGCTTC.

The chain links TRBV11-2 to TRBJ2-7, with TRBD1 matching over 8 bases. The CDR3 runs 15 residues. J was trimmed by 0 bases and V by 3 bases; bases with no gene match: 4. CDR1 and CDR2 (germline): SGHAT, FQNNGV. The CDR3 DNA follows: TGTGCCAGCAGCTTCGGGACAGGCTTCTCCTACGAGCAGTACTTC. Its protein product is CASSFGTGFSYEQYF.

Concerning this clone itself: The sample has other DNA sequences that encode this CDR3 too. V and J are TRBV28 and TRBJ2-7; D is uncertain. With 6 bases removed from V and 1 base from J, the gap between germline ends came to 7 bases. This CDR3 is built from 12 residues. The V gene's germline CDR1 is MDHEN and CDR2 SYDVKM. DNA for the CDR3: TGTGCCAGCAGCTTCGCTTCCTACGAGCAGTACTTC. It is translated as CASSFASYEQYF.

The chain combines TRBV7-2 with TRBJ2-7, with 8 bases lining up with TRBD1. The CDR3 loop spans 15 amino acids. Trimming removed 8 bases from V and 3 bases from J; junction bases left unmatched: 12. The germline gives CDR1 SGHTA, CDR2 FQGNSA. This chain's CDR3 is CASHEPTGDLYEQYF. CDR3 sequence (DNA): TGTGCCAGCCACGAGCCGACAGGGGACCTCTACGAGCAGTACTTC.

The gene calls are TRBV7-2 and TRBJ2-2; D possibly corresponds to TRBD1 (7 bases). CDR3 size: 16 residues. Germline lookup yields CDR1 SGHTA and CDR2 FQGNSA. Trimming took off 2 bases at V and 5 bases at J, with 15 bases between the two ends. In DNA, the CDR3 is TGTGCCAGCAGCTTAAGATCAGGGGGGAATACCGGGGAGCTGTTTTTT. Encoded protein: CASSLRSGGNTGELFF.

The rearrangement uses TRBV4-3 and TRBJ2-7; D perhaps matches TRBD2 (6 bases). Trimming took off 1 base at V and 3 bases at J, with 16 bases between the two ends. The length of the CDR3 is 16 residues. The germline CDR1 and CDR2 sequences are LGHNA and YSLEER. CDR3 sequence reads: CASSQGSGASLYEQYF. DNA of the CDR3: TGCGCCAGCAGCCAAGGTAGCGGAGCGAGTCTCTACGAGCAGTACTTC.

The J gene is TRBJ1-2, the V gene TRBV11-1; perhaps TRBD1 as D (6 bases). The germline V and J ends were trimmed by 4 bases and 6 bases, with 21 bases remaining between them. Germline V gives CDR1 SGHAT, CDR2 FQDESV (reference sequence). CDR3 length equals 16 residues. The CDR3 region is CASSSPDSTRVNGYTF. The CDR3 DNA sequence: TGTGCCAGCAGCTCACCGGACAGCACACGGGTGAATGGCTACACCTTC.

This clone came up once. The chain has TRBV28 and TRBJ2-7, with 9 bases fitting TRBD1. V lost 3 bases and J lost 6; bases outside the gene matches: 6. The CDR3 spans 14 residues. CDR1 is MDHEN and CDR2 is SYDVKM in the germline V gene. DNA for the CDR3: TGTGCCAGCAGTTTTCGGGACAGGGTGCTCGAGCAGTACTTC. Amino acids: CASSFRDRVLEQYF.

This chain joins TRBV7-9 and TRBJ2-7; 9 bases map to TRBD1. Germline CDR1 and CDR2: SEHNR and FQNEAQ (reference sequence). V trimming: 5 bases; J trimming: 3 bases; junction bases outside the gene matches: 5. The CDR3 is 14 amino acids. The CDR3 DNA sequence: TGTGCCAGCAGCGCGGGACAGGGTTACTACGAGCAGTACTTC. It codes for CASSAGQGYYEQYF.

A note on this clone: Other nucleotide sequences in the sample specify the same CDR3. The chain joins TRBV7-9 to TRBJ1-1, with a possible D match to TRBD1 (6 bases). This CDR3 has 12 amino acids. V lost 3 bases and J lost 4, with 6 bases in between. The V gene's germline CDR1 is SEHNR and CDR2 FQNEAQ (reference sequence). The CDR3 reads CASSLGATEAFF. CDR3 in DNA: TGTGCCAGCAGCTTGGGGGCCACTGAAGCTTTCTTT.